This T cell receptor beta chain was captured by sequencing in a study of early T cells in non-severe SARS-CoV-2 infection. Turning to the study itself: Sequencing of bulk RNA from unsorted whole blood was done, without chain pairing.

This CDR3 comprises 12 residues. V was clipped by 5 bases and J by 7 bases, with 9 bases between them. Germline loops: CDR1 SEHNR, CDR2 FQNEAQ (reference sequence). Individual cDNA molecules received unique molecular identifiers during library preparation. TCRdb re-analysed the 5' RACE reads in MiXCR, keeping a single row per CDR3 protein. The table records approximately 45,000 distinct CDR3 sequences, approximately 10% of them present only once. Overall study findings and caveats: Comparison of clonotypes with VDJdb favored anti-spike CD8 responses while missing private and CD4 specificities.

In its sample, this clonotype ranks as medium-sized. Its antigen is unknown. Sequencing used whole blood. The TCR sequence derives from an adult who was a healthcare worker with PCR-confirmed SARS-CoV-2 infection or an uninfected control (not recorded which). This sequence joins TRBV7-9 and TRBJ2-1, with D unresolved. CDR3 protein: CASSPGSNEQFF. The CDR3, as DNA: TGTGCCAGCAGCCCCGGAAGTAATGAGCAGTTCTTC. Full variable domain (remainder filled in from reference TRBV7-9 and TRBJ2-1): DTGVSQNPRHKITKRGQNVTFRCDPISEHNRLYWYRQTLGQGPEFLTYFQNEAQLEKSRLLSDRFSAERPKGSFSTLEIQRTEQGDSAMYLCASSPGSNEQFFGPGTRLTVL.